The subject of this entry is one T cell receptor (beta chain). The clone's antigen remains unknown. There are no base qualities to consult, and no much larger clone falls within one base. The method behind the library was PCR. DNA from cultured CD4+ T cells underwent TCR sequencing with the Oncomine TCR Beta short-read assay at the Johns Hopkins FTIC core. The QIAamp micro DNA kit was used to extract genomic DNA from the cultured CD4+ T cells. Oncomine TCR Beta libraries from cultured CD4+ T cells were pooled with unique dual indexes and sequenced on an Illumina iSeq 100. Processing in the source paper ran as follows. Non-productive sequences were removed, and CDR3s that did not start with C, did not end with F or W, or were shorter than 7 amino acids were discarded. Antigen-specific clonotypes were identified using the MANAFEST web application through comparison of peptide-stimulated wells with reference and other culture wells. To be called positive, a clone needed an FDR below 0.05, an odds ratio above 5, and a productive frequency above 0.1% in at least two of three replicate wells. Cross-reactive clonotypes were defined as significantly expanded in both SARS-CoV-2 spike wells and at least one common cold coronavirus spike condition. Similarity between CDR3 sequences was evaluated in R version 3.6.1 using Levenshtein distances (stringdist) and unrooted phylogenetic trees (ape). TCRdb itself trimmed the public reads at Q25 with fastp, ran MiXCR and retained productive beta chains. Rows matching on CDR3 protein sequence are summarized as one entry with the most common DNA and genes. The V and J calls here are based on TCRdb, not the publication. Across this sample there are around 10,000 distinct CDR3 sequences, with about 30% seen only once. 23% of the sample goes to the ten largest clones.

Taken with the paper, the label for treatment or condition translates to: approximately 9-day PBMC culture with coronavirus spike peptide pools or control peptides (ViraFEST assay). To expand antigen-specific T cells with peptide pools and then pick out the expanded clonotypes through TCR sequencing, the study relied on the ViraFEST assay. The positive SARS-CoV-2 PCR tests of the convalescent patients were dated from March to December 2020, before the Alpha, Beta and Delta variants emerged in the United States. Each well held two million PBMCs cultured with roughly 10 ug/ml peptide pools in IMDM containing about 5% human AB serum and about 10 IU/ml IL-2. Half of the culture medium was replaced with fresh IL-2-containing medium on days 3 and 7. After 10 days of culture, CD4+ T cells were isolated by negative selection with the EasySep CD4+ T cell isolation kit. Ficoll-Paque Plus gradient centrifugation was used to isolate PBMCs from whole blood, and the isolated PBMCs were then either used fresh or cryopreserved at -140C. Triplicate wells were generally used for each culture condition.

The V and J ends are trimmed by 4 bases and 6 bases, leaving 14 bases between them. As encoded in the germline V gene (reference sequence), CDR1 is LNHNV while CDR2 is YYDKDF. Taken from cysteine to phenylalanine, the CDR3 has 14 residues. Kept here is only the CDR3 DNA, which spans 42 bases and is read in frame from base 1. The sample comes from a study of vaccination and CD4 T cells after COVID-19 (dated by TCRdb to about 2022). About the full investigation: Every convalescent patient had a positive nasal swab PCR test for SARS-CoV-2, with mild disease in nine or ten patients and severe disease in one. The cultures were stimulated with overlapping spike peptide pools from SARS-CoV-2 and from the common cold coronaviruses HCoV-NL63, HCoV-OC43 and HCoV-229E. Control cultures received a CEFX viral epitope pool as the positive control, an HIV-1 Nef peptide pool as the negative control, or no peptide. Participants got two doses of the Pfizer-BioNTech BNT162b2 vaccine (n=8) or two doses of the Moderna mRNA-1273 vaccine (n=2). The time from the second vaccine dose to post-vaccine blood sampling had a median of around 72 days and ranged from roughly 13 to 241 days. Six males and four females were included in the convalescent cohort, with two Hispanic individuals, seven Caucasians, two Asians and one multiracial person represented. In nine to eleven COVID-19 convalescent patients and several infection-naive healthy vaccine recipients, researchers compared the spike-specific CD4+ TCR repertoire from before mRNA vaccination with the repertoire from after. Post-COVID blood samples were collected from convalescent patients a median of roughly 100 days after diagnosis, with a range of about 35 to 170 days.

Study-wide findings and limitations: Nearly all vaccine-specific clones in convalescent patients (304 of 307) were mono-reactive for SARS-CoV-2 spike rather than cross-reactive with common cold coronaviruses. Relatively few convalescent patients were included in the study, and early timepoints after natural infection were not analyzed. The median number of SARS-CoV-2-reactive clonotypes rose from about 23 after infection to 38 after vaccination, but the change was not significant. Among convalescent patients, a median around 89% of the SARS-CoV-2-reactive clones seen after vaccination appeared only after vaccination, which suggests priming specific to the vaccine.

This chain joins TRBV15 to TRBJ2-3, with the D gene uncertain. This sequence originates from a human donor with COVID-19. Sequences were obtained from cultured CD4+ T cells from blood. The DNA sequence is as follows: TGTGCCACCAGCACCAGATTTGGGAAGGATACGCAGTATTTT. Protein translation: CATSTRFGKDTQYF.